The clone carrying this T cell receptor (beta chain) was observed many times. Both TCR beta VDJ combination and CDR3 sequence profiling were carried out. Genomic DNA was the template for this profiling. TCRdb ran MiXCR on the reads and lists one entry per CDR3 protein. The table lists around 64,000 distinct CDR3 sequences, about 50% of them singletons, with around 2.3% in the top ten. V was shortened by 5 bases and J by 0 bases, with 23 bases between the two germline ends. This CDR3 is built from 18 residues. The germline V gene has CDR1 SGHVS and CDR2 FQNEAQ. The entry originates in a study of CD8+CD57+ T cells in acquired aplastic anemia. Study at large: Mean read depth for CD4+ cells from healthy donors was around 11 million.

This chain uses TRBV7-8 with TRBJ2-7; perhaps TRBD1 as D (6 bases). The source of this sequence is a human donor in good health, serving as a control. The source material was sorted CD4+, CD8+, or CD8+CD57+ T cells (not recorded which) from PBMCs. Written as DNA, the CDR3 is TGTGCCAGCAGCAACAGGGTTCCGGGTCCTGGAGGCTCCTACGAGCAGTACTTC. Translation: CASSNRVPGPGGSYEQYF.